This is a list of T cell receptor beta chains from one sample in a study of blood T cell repertoires in COVID-19. The method was immunoSEQ multiplex PCR; TCRdb's version includes in-frame clones alone and lacks a portion of them. The sample contains fewer than 250,000 clones, over 75% of which appear only once. Specimen: peripheral blood. The receptors were gathered from a woman aged 45-65 years with acute or convalescent COVID-19. CDR3s include the opening cysteine and the closing phenylalanine or tryptophan. The D gene is left open where the match is weak. Not every row has a clone size; where given, it reads once, few, many or a size class.

d_gene	v_gene	len	abundance	j_gene	CDR3aa	CDR3nt
TRBD1	TRBV10-3	15	many	TRBJ1-2	CASQGQTGEIGGYTF	TGTGCCTCCCAGGGCCAAACAGGGGAGATCGGTGGCTACACCTTC
NA	TRBV19	11	few	TRBJ1-1	CASSIQGGAFF	TGTGCCAGTAGTATACAGGGAGGGGCTTTCTTT
NA	TRBV7-2	16	NA	TRBJ2-1	CASSRTGLGVYNEQFF	TGTGCCAGCAGCAGGACTGGGTTGGGAGTTTACAATGAGCAGTTCTTC
NA	TRBV6-5	14	NA	TRBJ2-7	CASSYSPSSYEQYF	TGTGCCAGCAGTTACTCCCCGAGCTCCTACGAGCAGTACTTC
TRBD1	TRBV3-1/TRBV3-2	15	few	TRBJ1-5	CASSLGQGARQPQHF	TGTGCCAGCAGCCTAGGACAGGGGGCGAGGCAGCCCCAGCATTTT
TRBD1	TRBV7-6	18	NA	TRBJ2-7	CASSLLPQRTGAPYEQYF	TGTGCCAGCAGCCTTCTCCCTCAGAGGACAGGGGCCCCCTACGAGCAGTACTTC
TRBD2	TRBV19	15	NA	TRBJ2-7	CASSIVAGVVYEQYF	TGTGCCAGTAGTATAGTCGCGGGAGTCGTATACGAGCAGTACTTC
NA	TRBV28	15	NA	TRBJ1-2	CASSYTTGPNYGYTF	TGTGCCAGCAGTTACACGACAGGCCCTAACTATGGCTACACCTTC
NA	TRBV18	13	once	TRBJ2-7	CASSPPGLYEQYF	TGTGCCAGCTCACCCCCAGGATTGTACGAGCAGTACTTC
TRBD1	TRBV12-5	15	NA	TRBJ1-5	CASGRDRGQNQPQHF	TGTGCTAGTGGTCGGGACAGGGGGCAGAATCAGCCCCAGCATTTT
NA	TRBV3-1/TRBV3-2	15	once	TRBJ1-1	CASSQTALIGTEAFF	TGTGCCAGCAGCCAAACAGCCCTAATTGGGACTGAAGCTTTCTTT
NA	TRBV7-2	14	few	TRBJ1-2	CASSLQGLDYGYTF	TGTGCCAGCAGCTTACAGGGTTTGGACTATGGCTACACCTTC
NA	TRBV15	17	NA	TRBJ1-3	CATSRSLDTYSGNTIYF	TGTGCCACCAGCAGGTCTTTGGACACCTACTCTGGAAACACCATATATTTT
NA	TRBV6-6	20	NA	TRBJ1-5	CASSPPARGATKRTLQTQHF	TGTGCCAGCAGTCCACCCGCCCGGGGGGCCACCAAACGGACACTACAGACCCAGCATTTT
TRBD1	TRBV6-5	15	NA	TRBJ1-5	CASRSHRGGNQPQHF	TGTGCCAGCAGGTCACACAGGGGCGGCAATCAGCCCCAGCATTTT
NA	TRBV21-1	18	NA	TRBJ2-1	CASSKPAAQGEPYNEQFF	TGTGCCAGCAGCAAACCCGCCGCTCAGGGGGAACCCTACAATGAGCAGTTCTTC
NA	TRBV25-1	14	NA	TRBJ2-1	CASSAPGTPHEQFF	TGTGCCAGCAGTGCTCCCGGGACTCCGCACGAGCAGTTCTTC
NA	TRBV4-1	14	NA	TRBJ2-4	CASSLQGAKNIQYF	TGCGCCAGCAGCCTTCAGGGGGCCAAAAACATTCAGTACTTC
TRBD1	TRBV25-1	14	NA	TRBJ1-6	CASSFPGQGVSLHF	TGTGCCAGCAGTTTCCCGGGACAGGGGGTTTCCCTCCACTTT
TRBD2	TRBV2	15	once	TRBJ2-7	CASSKELAGTYEQYF	TGTGCCAGCAGCAAGGAATTAGCGGGGACTTACGAGCAGTACTTC
TRBD1	TRBV13	15	NA	TRBJ2-7	CASSSRDRGLRGQYF	TGTGCCAGCAGCTCCCGGGACAGGGGGCTACGGGGGCAGTACTTC
TRBD2	TRBV28	15	NA	TRBJ2-3	CASTSGGARADTQYF	TGTGCCAGCACCTCCGGGGGGGCGCGGGCAGATACGCAGTATTTT
NA	TRBV15	15	NA	TRBJ1-2	CATSRATGELKVHTF	TGTGCCACCAGCAGAGCTACAGGCGAACTTAAGGTCCACACCTTC
TRBD1	TRBV7-2	14	NA	TRBJ2-7	CASSLIQGVAEQYF	TGTGCCAGCAGCTTAATCCAGGGGGTAGCCGAGCAGTACTTC
TRBD1	TRBV5-5	14	NA	TRBJ2-5	CASRLDRGWGTQYF	TGTGCCAGCAGGCTAGACAGGGGCTGGGGGACCCAGTACTTC
NA	TRBV7-9	14	NA	TRBJ1-1	CASSSQGLNTEAFF	TGTGCCAGCAGCTCTCAGGGGTTGAACACTGAAGCTTTCTTT
NA	TRBV19	15	NA	TRBJ1-1	CASTWTGGAITEAFF	TGTGCCAGTACCTGGACGGGGGGCGCGATCACTGAAGCTTTCTTT
TRBD1	TRBV11-2	14	few	TRBJ2-4	CASSPETGVGGVYF	TGTGCCAGCAGCCCCGAGACAGGGGTTGGGGGCGTCTACTTC
TRBD1	TRBV28	13	few	TRBJ1-2	CASRQGVGYGYTF	TGTGCCAGCAGACAGGGGGTAGGCTATGGCTACACCTTC
TRBD2	TRBV7-6	18	NA	TRBJ2-7	CASSPRGAGTSGTYEQYF	TGTGCCAGCAGCCCAAGAGGGGCCGGGACTAGCGGGACCTACGAGCAGTACTTC
TRBD2	TRBV6-2/TRBV6-3	17	NA	TRBJ2-3	CASSLQGTSTSTDTQYF	TGTGCCAGCAGTTTACAGGGGACTAGCACGAGCACAGATACGCAGTATTTT
TRBD2	TRBV19	15	NA	TRBJ2-1	CASSVSGNSYNEQFF	TGTGCCAGTAGCGTTAGCGGGAACTCCTACAATGAGCAGTTCTTC
TRBD1	TRBV27	14	NA	TRBJ2-7	CASRTDRDAHEQYF	TGTGCCAGCAGGACGGACAGGGATGCCCACGAGCAGTACTTC
NA	TRBV12-3/TRBV12-4	13	NA	TRBJ2-5	CASRRRDQETQYF	TGTGCCAGCAGGAGACGGGACCAAGAGACCCAGTACTTC
NA	TRBV6-5	16	few	TRBJ2-7	CASSYDGGTPLYEQYF	TGTGCCAGCAGCTACGACGGCGGGACCCCCCTATACGAGCAGTACTTC
NA	TRBV19	14	NA	TRBJ2-7	CASTPGDRTYEQYF	TGTGCCAGTACTCCGGGGGACAGAACCTACGAGCAGTACTTC
NA	TRBV3-1/TRBV3-2	14	NA	TRBJ1-1	CASSRIALNTEAFF	TGTGCCAGCAGCCGTATAGCCCTGAACACTGAAGCTTTCTTT
TRBD1	TRBV30	14	NA	TRBJ1-4	CAWSVRDRGEKLFF	TGTGCCTGGAGTGTCCGGGACAGGGGTGAAAAACTGTTTTTT
NA	TRBV6-6	12	NA	TRBJ1-1	CASSWAGPEAFF	TGTGCCAGCAGTTGGGCAGGCCCTGAAGCTTTCTTT
NA	TRBV18	15	NA	TRBJ1-4	CASSRGSPMNEKLFF	TGTGCCAGCTCCCGGGGGAGCCCTATGAATGAAAAACTGTTTTTT
NA	TRBV2	15	NA	TRBJ2-1	CASSEAGGGRGEQFF	TGTGCCAGCAGTGAAGCCGGAGGGGGCAGGGGTGAGCAGTTCTTC
NA	TRBV5-6	16	NA	TRBJ1-1	CASSLGGSRVFPEAFF	TGTGCCAGCAGCTTGGGGGGAAGCAGGGTGTTTCCTGAAGCTTTCTTT
TRBD1	TRBV29-1	11	NA	TRBJ1-1	CSARGTGEAFF	TGCAGCGCGCGCGGGACAGGGGAAGCTTTCTTT
NA	TRBV6-5	14	NA	TRBJ1-1	CASSYGQSNTEAFF	TGTGCCAGCAGTTACGGGCAATCGAACACTGAAGCTTTCTTT
NA	TRBV5-1	13	NA	TRBJ2-3	CASSFSPPDTQYF	TGCGCCAGCAGCTTTAGCCCCCCGGATACGCAGTATTTT
NA	TRBV5-1	16	NA	TRBJ2-2	CASSLSTGRSTGELFF	TGCGCCAGCAGCTTGTCGACAGGGAGGTCCACCGGGGAGCTGTTTTTT
TRBD1	TRBV10-3	15	NA	TRBJ2-2	CAISELGQGTGELFF	TGTGCCATCAGTGAGCTAGGACAGGGCACCGGGGAGCTGTTTTTT
TRBD2	TRBV6-2/TRBV6-3	15	few	TRBJ2-1	CASSFSGTSSNEQFF	TGTGCCAGCAGTTTTTCCGGGACTAGTTCCAATGAGCAGTTCTTC
TRBD1	TRBV27	20	NA	TRBJ1-1	CASRVGWSRDRDGTGTEAFF	TGTGCCAGCCGTGTGGGGTGGTCCCGGGACAGGGACGGGACAGGCACTGAAGCTTTCTTT
TRBD2	TRBV5-4	17	few	TRBJ2-3	CASSSGAGGRSTDTQYF	TGTGCCAGCAGTTCTGGGGCGGGAGGAAGGAGCACAGATACGCAGTATTTT
NA	TRBV6-5	12	NA	TRBJ2-7	CASSYNTYEQYF	TGTGCCAGCAGCTACAACACCTACGAGCAGTACTTC
NA	TRBV18	13	NA	TRBJ2-7	CASSPLRGTEQYF	TGTGCCAGCTCACCCCTGAGAGGGACTGAGCAGTACTTC
NA	TRBV28	15	NA	TRBJ2-7	CASSFAGQLIYEQYF	TGTGCCAGCAGCTTCGCGGGGCAGTTGATCTACGAGCAGTACTTC
TRBD2	TRBV4-3	15	NA	TRBJ2-7	CASSQGRTSGYEQYF	TGCGCCAGCAGCCAGGGCAGGACTAGCGGTTACGAGCAGTACTTC
NA	TRBV29-1	14	NA	TRBJ1-2	CSVERTGGSWGYTF	TGCAGCGTTGAAAGAACGGGTGGCAGTTGGGGCTACACCTTC
NA	TRBV18	15	NA	TRBJ1-5	CASSPEPGGNQPQHF	TGTGCCAGCTCACCAGAGCCAGGGGGCAATCAGCCCCAGCATTTT
TRBD2	TRBV28	17	NA	TRBJ2-7	CASSFPTGGSLRYEQYF	TGTGCCAGCAGTTTCCCGACGGGGGGGAGTTTACGCTACGAGCAGTACTTC
NA	TRBV6-1	17	NA	TRBJ1-6	CASSEVRVSGYNSPLHF	TGTGCCAGCAGTGAAGTGAGGGTATCCGGATATAATTCACCCCTCCACTTT
NA	TRBV7-6	16	few	TRBJ2-2	CASSLEQGLPTGELFF	TGTGCCAGCAGCTTAGAACAGGGCCTTCCGACCGGGGAGCTGTTTTTT